Listed below are T cell receptor beta chains from one sample, sequenced in a study of cytomegalovirus exposure and HLA in healthy donors. The assay was immunoSEQ multiplex PCR, and TCRdb's table has in-frame clones only and misses some. Of some 120,000 clones in the sample, over 75% were seen once. Sequencing used PBMCs. The receptors were gathered from a human donor in good health. Both conserved end residues are part of each CDR3. The D gene is left open where the match is weak. Not every row has a clone size; where given, it reads once, few, many or a size class.

d_gene: TRBD1; v_gene: TRBV19; abundance: -; j_gene: TRBJ1-4; CDR3aa: CASSSPGQGRVNEKLFF; CDR3nt: TGTGCCAGTAGTTCGCCGGGACAGGGCCGGGTTAATGAAAAACTGTTTTTT
d_gene: TRBD1; v_gene: TRBV9; abundance: -; j_gene: TRBJ2-7; CDR3aa: CASSVGQGFRYEQYF; CDR3nt: TGTGCCAGCAGCGTAGGACAGGGGTTCCGCTACGAGCAGTACTTC
d_gene: TRBD1; v_gene: TRBV19; abundance: -; j_gene: TRBJ2-7; CDR3aa: CASSIDWTGGSYEQYF; CDR3nt: TGTGCCAGTAGTATAGATTGGACAGGGGGCTCCTACGAGCAGTACTTC
d_gene: -; v_gene: TRBV27; abundance: -; j_gene: TRBJ2-7; CDR3aa: CASSLLGGAGRNEQYF; CDR3nt: TGTGCCAGCAGTTTATTGGGGGGGGCGGGAAGGAACGAGCAGTACTTC
d_gene: TRBD1; v_gene: TRBV6-4; abundance: -; j_gene: TRBJ2-2; CDR3aa: CASSRTGMRDGELFF; CDR3nt: TGTGCCAGCAGCCGGACAGGGATGAGGGACGGGGAGCTGTTTTTT
d_gene: TRBD1; v_gene: TRBV6-5; abundance: -; j_gene: TRBJ2-7; CDR3aa: CASSWLPGQATYEQYF; CDR3nt: TGTGCCAGCAGTTGGCTTCCGGGACAGGCCACCTACGAGCAGTACTTC
d_gene: TRBD1; v_gene: TRBV7-8; abundance: -; j_gene: TRBJ1-2; CDR3aa: CASSSQQGAGYGYTF; CDR3nt: TGTGCCAGCAGCTCCCAACAGGGGGCGGGCTATGGCTACACCTTC
d_gene: TRBD2; v_gene: TRBV11-3; abundance: -; j_gene: TRBJ2-2; CDR3aa: CASSSLAGEAGELFF; CDR3nt: TGTGCCAGCAGCTCACTAGCGGGAGAAGCCGGGGAGCTGTTTTTT
d_gene: -; v_gene: TRBV28; abundance: few; j_gene: TRBJ2-3; CDR3aa: CASTVTDTQYF; CDR3nt: TGTGCCAGCACCGTCACAGATACGCAGTATTTT
d_gene: TRBD2; v_gene: TRBV7-8; abundance: -; j_gene: TRBJ2-3; CDR3aa: CASSPHYFAGGPSGDTQYF; CDR3nt: TGTGCCAGCAGCCCCCACTATTTTGCGGGAGGGCCCTCAGGGGATACGCAGTATTTT
d_gene: TRBD2; v_gene: TRBV6-4; abundance: -; j_gene: TRBJ2-3; CDR3aa: CASSDLAGGKDTQYF; CDR3nt: TGTGCCAGCAGTGACCTAGCGGGAGGTAAAGATACGCAGTATTTT
d_gene: TRBD1; v_gene: TRBV13; abundance: once; j_gene: TRBJ1-5; CDR3aa: CASSFTGDNQPQHF; CDR3nt: TGTGCCAGCAGCTTCACAGGGGACAATCAGCCCCAGCATTTT
d_gene: TRBD1; v_gene: TRBV19; abundance: -; j_gene: TRBJ1-2; CDR3aa: CASSDRGGYTF; CDR3nt: TGTGCCAGTAGTGACAGGGGCGGCTACACCTTC
d_gene: -; v_gene: TRBV6-5; abundance: -; j_gene: TRBJ2-2; CDR3aa: CASSYRRGGELFF; CDR3nt: TGTGCCAGCAGTTATCGGCGGGGCGGGGAGCTGTTTTTT
d_gene: -; v_gene: TRBV9; abundance: few; j_gene: TRBJ1-1; CDR3aa: CASSVSGNTEAFF; CDR3nt: TGTGCCAGCAGCGTTTCCGGTAACACTGAAGCTTTCTTT
d_gene: -; v_gene: TRBV5-1; abundance: few; j_gene: TRBJ1-1; CDR3aa: CASSPPPGSTNTEAFF; CDR3nt: TGCGCCAGCAGCCCCCCCCCGGGATCCACGAACACTGAAGCTTTCTTT
d_gene: -; v_gene: TRBV5-1; abundance: -; j_gene: TRBJ1-1; CDR3aa: CASSKTRDTMNTEAFF; CDR3nt: TGCGCCAGCAGCAAAACCAGGGACACCATGAACACTGAAGCTTTCTTT
d_gene: -; v_gene: TRBV11-3; abundance: -; j_gene: TRBJ1-3; CDR3aa: CASSLGGAGNTIYF; CDR3nt: TGTGCCAGCAGCTTAGGGGGCGCCGGAAACACCATATATTTT
d_gene: TRBD1; v_gene: TRBV18; abundance: -; j_gene: TRBJ2-1; CDR3aa: CASSLGQAPYNEQFF; CDR3nt: TGTGCCAGCTCACTGGGACAGGCCCCCTACAATGAGCAGTTCTTC
d_gene: TRBD1; v_gene: TRBV6-4; abundance: few; j_gene: TRBJ1-5; CDR3aa: CASSDAAGQGPPPQHF; CDR3nt: TGTGCCAGCAGTGATGCCGCCGGACAGGGCCCTCCGCCCCAGCATTTT
d_gene: -; v_gene: TRBV11-3; abundance: once; j_gene: TRBJ2-5; CDR3aa: CASSSSPGAWETQYF; CDR3nt: TGTGCCAGCAGCTCTAGTCCAGGGGCCTGGGAGACCCAGTACTTC
d_gene: -; v_gene: TRBV28; abundance: once; j_gene: TRBJ2-7; CDR3aa: CASSFVGQGNIF; CDR3nt: -
d_gene: -; v_gene: TRBV27; abundance: -; j_gene: TRBJ2-3; CDR3aa: CASSFQRGIGDTQYF; CDR3nt: TGTGCCAGCAGTTTCCAAAGGGGCATCGGAGATACGCAGTATTTT
d_gene: TRBD2; v_gene: TRBV5-1; abundance: few; j_gene: TRBJ2-3; CDR3aa: CASSPGLATTGGTDTQYF; CDR3nt: TGCGCCAGCAGCCCGGGACTAGCGACGACGGGGGGCACAGATACGCAGTATTTT
d_gene: -; v_gene: TRBV10-3; abundance: -; j_gene: TRBJ2-2; CDR3aa: CAISVTGRRGAVF; CDR3nt: TGTGCCATCAGTGTAACTGGACGCCGGGGAGCTGTTTTT
d_gene: -; v_gene: TRBV20-1; abundance: -; j_gene: TRBJ2-7; CDR3aa: CSASTQYEQYF; CDR3nt: TGCAGTGCTAGCACGCAGTACGAGCAGTACTTC
d_gene: TRBD1; v_gene: TRBV27; abundance: -; j_gene: TRBJ1-2; CDR3aa: CASTDGTGVYGYTF; CDR3nt: TGTGCCAGCACCGATGGGACAGGGGTCTATGGCTACACCTTC
d_gene: -; v_gene: TRBV15; abundance: many; j_gene: TRBJ1-4; CDR3aa: CATSRDGRENEKLFF; CDR3nt: TGTGCCACCAGCAGAGATGGCAGGGAAAATGAAAAACTGTTTTTT
d_gene: -; v_gene: TRBV28; abundance: -; j_gene: TRBJ1-4; CDR3aa: CASSSGATNEKLFF; CDR3nt: TGTGCCAGCAGCTCAGGGGCAACTAATGAAAAACTGTTTTTT
d_gene: -; v_gene: TRBV5-8; abundance: -; j_gene: TRBJ1-5; CDR3aa: CASSLRLGKSPQHF; CDR3nt: TGTGCCAGCAGCTTACGGCTAGGTAAATCGCCCCAGCATTTT
d_gene: -; v_gene: TRBV19; abundance: -; j_gene: TRBJ2-1; CDR3aa: CARDLAPSSPQEYNEQFF; CDR3nt: TGTGCCAGGGACTTGGCCCCTAGTAGCCCACAAGAATACAATGAGCAGTTCTTC